This TCR beta chain originates from a study of cytomegalovirus exposure and HLA in healthy donors. Germline assignment: CDR1 SEHNR and CDR2 FQNEAQ (reference sequence). CDR3 size: 15 residues. The V end lost 4 bases, the J end lost 0 bases, and 10 bases lay between the germline ends. PCR involved 60 Vbeta and 13 Jbeta primers. Assay: immunoSEQ multiplex PCR; the TCRdb copy retains only in-frame clones and omits some. The sample holds approximately 170,000 clones, roughly four fifths seen once. This TCR came from a woman between 25 and 40 years old in good health and CMV-seropositive. Source material: PBMCs. The chain couples TRBV7-9 to TRBJ2-1; no definite D call. CDR3 nucleotides: TGTGCCAGCAGCTCGACGGCTAGCTCCTACAATGAGCAGTTCTTC. Amino acid sequence: CASSSTASSYNEQFF. Full variable domain (outside the CDR3, taken from reference TRBV7-9 and TRBJ2-1): DTGVSQNPRHKITKRGQNVTFRCDPISEHNRLYWYRQTLGQGPEFLTYFQNEAQLEKSRLLSDRFSAERPKGSFSTLEIQRTEQGDSAMYLCASSSTASSYNEQFFGPGTRLTVL.